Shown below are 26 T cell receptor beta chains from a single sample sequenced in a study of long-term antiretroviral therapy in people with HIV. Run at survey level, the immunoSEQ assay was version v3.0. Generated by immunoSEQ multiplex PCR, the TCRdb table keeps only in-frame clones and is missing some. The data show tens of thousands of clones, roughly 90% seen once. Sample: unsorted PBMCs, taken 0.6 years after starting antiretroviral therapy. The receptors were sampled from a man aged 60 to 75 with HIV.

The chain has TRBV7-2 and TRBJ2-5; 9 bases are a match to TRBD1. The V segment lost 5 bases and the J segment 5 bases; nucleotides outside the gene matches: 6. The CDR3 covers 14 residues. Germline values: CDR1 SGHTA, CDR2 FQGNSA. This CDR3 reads CASSQGTGRETQYF. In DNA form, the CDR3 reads TGTGCCAGCAGCCAAGGGACAGGGAGGGAGACCCAGTACTTC. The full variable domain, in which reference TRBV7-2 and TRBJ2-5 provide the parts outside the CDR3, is GAGVSQSPSNKVTEKGKDVELRCDPISGHTALYWYRQSLGQGLEFLIYFQGNSAPDKSGLPSDRFSAERTGGSVSTLTIQRTQQEDSAVYLCASSQGTGRETQYFGPGTRLLVL.

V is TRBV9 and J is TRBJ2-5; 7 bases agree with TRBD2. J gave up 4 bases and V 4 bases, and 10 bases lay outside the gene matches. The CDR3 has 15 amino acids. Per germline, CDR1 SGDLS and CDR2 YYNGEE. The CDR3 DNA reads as TGTGCCAGCAGCCCCCATGGCCCGGGGGGAGAGACCCAGTACTTC. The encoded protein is CASSPHGPGGETQYF. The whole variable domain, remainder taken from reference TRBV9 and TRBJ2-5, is DSGVTQTPKHLITATGQRVTLRCSPRSGDLSVYWYQQSLDQGLQFLIQYYNGEERAKGNILERFSAQQFPDLHSELNLSSLELGDSALYFCASSPHGPGGETQYFGPGTRLLVL.

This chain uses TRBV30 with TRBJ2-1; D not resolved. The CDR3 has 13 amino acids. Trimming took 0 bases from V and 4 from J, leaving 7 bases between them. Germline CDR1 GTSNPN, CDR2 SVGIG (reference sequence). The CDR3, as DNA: TGTGCCTGGAGTGTGTCCTTGTACAATGAGCAGTTCTTC. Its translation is CAWSVSLYNEQFF. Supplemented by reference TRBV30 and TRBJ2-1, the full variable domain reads SQTIHQWPATLVQPVGSPLSLECTVEGTSNPNLYWYRQAAGRGLQLLFYSVGIGQISSEVPQNLSASRPQDRQFILSSKKLLLSDSGFYLCAWSVSLYNEQFFGPGTRLTVL.

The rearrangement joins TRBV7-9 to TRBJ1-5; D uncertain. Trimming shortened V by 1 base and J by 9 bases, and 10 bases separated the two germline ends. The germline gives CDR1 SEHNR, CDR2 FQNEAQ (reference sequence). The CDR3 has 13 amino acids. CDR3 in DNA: TGTGCCAGCAGCTTAGATGGGTTTACGCCCCAGCATTTT. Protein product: CASSLDGFTPQHF.

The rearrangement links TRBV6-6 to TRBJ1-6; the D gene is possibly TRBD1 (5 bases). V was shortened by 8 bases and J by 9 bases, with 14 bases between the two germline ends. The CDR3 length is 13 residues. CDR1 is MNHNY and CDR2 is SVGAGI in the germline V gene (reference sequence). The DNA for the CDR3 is TGTGCCAGCTCCACGGGGGGGAGTTCACCCCTCCACTTT. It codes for CASSTGGSSPLHF.

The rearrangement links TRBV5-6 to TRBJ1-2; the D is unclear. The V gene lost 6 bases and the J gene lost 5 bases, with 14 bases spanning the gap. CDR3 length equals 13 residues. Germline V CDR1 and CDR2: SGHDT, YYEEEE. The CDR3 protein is CASIIWGIYGYTF. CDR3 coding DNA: TGTGCCAGCATCATCTGGGGTATTTATGGCTACACCTTC.

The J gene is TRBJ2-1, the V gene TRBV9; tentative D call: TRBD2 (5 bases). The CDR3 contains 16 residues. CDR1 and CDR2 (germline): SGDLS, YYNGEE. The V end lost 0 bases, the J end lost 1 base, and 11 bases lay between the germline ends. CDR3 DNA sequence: TGTGCCAGCAGCGTAGCGGGCGGGTTGTCCTACAATGAGCAGTTCTTC. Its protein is CASSVAGGLSYNEQFF.

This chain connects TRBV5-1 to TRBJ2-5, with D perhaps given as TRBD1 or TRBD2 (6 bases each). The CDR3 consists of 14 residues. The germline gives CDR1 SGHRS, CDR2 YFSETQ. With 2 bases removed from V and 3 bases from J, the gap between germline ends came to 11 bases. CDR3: CASSFFGGEETQYF. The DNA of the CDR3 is TGCGCCAGCAGCTTCTTCGGGGGCGAAGAGACCCAGTACTTC.

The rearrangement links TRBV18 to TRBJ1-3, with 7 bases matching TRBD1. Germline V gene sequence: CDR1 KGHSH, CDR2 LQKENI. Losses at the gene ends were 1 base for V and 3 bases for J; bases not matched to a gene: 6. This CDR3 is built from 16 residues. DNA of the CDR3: TGTGCCAGCTCACCACAGGGGGCGCCTAATGGAAACACCATATATTTT. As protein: CASSPQGAPNGNTIYF.

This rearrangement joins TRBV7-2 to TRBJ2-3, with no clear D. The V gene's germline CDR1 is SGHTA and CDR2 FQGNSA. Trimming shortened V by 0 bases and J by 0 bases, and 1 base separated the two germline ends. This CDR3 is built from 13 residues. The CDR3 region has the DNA TGTGCCAGCAGCTTAGCGAGCACAGATACGCAGTATTTT. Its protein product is CASSLASTDTQYF.

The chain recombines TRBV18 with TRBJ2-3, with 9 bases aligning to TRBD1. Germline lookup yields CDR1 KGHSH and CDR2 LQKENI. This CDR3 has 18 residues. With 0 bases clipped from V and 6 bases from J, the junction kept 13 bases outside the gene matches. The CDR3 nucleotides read TGTGCCAGCTCACCACCTGCGGGACAGGGAGTAACTTGGGATACGCAGTATTTT. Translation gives CASSPPAGQGVTWDTQYF.

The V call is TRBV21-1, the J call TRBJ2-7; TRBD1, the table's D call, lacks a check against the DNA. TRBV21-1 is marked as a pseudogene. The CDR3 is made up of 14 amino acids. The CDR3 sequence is CASSGRDTAYEQYF. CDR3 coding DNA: TGTGCCAGCAGCGGCCGGGACACTGCATACGAGCAGTACTTC.

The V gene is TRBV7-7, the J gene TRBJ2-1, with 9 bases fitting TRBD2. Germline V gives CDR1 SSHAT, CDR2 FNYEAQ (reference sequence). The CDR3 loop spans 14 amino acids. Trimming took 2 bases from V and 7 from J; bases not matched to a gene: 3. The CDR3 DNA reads TGTGCCAGCAGCTTATTAGCGGGAGAAAATGAGCAGTTCTTC. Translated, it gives CASSLLAGENEQFF.

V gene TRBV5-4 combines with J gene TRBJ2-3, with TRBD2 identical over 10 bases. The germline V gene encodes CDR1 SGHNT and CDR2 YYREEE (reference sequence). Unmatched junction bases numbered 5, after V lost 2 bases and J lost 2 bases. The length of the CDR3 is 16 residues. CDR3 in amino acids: CASSFRLAGATDTQYF. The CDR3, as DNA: TGTGCCAGCAGCTTCCGACTAGCGGGTGCCACAGATACGCAGTATTTT. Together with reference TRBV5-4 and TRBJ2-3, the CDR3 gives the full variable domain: ETGVTQSPTHLIKTRGQQVTLRCSSQSGHNTVSWYQQALGQGPQFIFQYYREEENGRGNFPPRFSGLQFPNYSSELNVNALELDDSALYLCASSFRLAGATDTQYFGPGTRLTVL.

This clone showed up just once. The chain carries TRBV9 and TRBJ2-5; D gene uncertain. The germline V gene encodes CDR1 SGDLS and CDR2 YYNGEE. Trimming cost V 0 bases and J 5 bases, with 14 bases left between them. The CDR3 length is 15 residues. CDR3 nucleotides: TGTGCCAGCAGCGTAGAGTCCACACCGCTCGAGACCCAGTACTTC. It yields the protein CASSVESTPLETQYF.

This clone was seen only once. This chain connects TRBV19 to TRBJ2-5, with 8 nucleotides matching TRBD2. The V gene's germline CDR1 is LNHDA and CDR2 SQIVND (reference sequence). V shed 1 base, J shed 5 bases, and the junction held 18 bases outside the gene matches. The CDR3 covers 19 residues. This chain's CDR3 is CASSIAWPSGSADQETQYF. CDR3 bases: TGTGCCAGTAGTATAGCATGGCCGAGCGGGAGCGCCGATCAGGAGACCCAGTACTTC.

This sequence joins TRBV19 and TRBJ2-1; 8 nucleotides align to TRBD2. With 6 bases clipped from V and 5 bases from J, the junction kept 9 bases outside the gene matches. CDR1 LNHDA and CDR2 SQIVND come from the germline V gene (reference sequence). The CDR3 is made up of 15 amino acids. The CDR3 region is CASRSREGRDNEQFF. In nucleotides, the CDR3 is TGTGCCAGTAGATCCCGGGAGGGCCGCGACAATGAGCAGTTCTTC.

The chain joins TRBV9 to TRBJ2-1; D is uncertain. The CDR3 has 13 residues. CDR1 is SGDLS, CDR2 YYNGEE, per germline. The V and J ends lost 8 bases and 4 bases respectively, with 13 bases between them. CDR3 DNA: TGTGCCAGTTCGATAAGGCCATACAATGAGCAGTTCTTC. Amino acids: CASSIRPYNEQFF.

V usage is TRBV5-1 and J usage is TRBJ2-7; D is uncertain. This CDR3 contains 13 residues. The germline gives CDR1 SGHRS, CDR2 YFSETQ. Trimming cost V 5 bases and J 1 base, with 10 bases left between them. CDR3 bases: TGCGCCAGCAGTTCTGGAGATTCCTACGAGCAGTACTTC. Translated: CASSSGDSYEQYF.

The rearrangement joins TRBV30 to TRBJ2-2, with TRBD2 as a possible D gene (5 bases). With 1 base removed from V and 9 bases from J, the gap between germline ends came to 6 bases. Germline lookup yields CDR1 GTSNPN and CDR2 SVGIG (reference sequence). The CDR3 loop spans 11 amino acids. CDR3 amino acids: CAWSGLRELFF. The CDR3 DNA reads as TGTGCCTGGAGTGGACTAAGGGAGCTGTTTTTT.

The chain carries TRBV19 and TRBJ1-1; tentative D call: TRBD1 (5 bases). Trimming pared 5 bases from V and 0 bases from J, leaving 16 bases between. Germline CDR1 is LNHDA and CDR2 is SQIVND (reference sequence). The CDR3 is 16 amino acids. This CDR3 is CASSVTYGGMNTEAFF. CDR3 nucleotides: TGTGCCAGTAGTGTCACCTATGGGGGGATGAACACTGAAGCTTTCTTT. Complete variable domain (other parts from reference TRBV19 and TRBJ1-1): DGGITQSPKYLFRKEGQNVTLSCEQNLNHDAMYWYRQDPGQGLRLIYYSQIVNDFQKGDIAEGYSVSREKKESFPLTVTSAQKNPTAFYLCASSVTYGGMNTEAFFGQGTRLTVV.

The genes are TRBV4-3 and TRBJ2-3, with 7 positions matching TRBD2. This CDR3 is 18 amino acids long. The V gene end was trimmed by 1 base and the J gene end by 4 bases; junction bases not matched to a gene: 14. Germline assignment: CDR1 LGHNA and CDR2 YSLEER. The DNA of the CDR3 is TGCGCCAGCAGCCAAGTCGTGTCAACTAGCGTGGAGGCAGATACGCAGTATTTT. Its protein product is CASSQVVSTSVEADTQYF.

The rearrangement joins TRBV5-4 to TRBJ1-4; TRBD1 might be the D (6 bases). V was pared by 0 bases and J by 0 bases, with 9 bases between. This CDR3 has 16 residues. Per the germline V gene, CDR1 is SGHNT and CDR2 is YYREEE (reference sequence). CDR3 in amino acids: CASSLARGTTNEKLFF. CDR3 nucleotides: TGTGCCAGCAGCTTGGCCAGGGGAACAACTAATGAAAAACTGTTTTTT.

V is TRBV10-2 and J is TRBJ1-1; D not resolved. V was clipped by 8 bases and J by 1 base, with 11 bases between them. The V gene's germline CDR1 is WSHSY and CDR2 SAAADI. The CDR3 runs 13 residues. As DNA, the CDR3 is TGCGCCAGCGCCGGAGGCCGGAACACTGAAGCTTTCTTT. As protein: CASAGGRNTEAFF.

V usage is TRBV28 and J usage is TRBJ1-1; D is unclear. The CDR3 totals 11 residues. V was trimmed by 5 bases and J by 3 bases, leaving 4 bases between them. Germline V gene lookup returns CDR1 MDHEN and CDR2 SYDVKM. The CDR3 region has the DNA TGTGCCAGCAGTCGGGACACTGAAGCTTTCTTT. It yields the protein CASSRDTEAFF.

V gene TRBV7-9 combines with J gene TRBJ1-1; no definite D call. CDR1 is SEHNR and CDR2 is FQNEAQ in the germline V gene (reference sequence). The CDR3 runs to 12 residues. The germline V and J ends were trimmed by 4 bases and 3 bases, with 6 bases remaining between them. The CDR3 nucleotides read TGTGCCAGCAGCTCAACAGACACTGAAGCTTTCTTT. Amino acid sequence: CASSSTDTEAFF.